This T cell receptor (beta chain) was identified during a study of cytomegalovirus exposure and HLA in healthy donors. As for the study in general: About four fifths of 350 to 400 genotyped donors fell in the Caucasian-associated ancestry cluster.

In the PCR, 60 Vbeta and 13 Jbeta primers were used. Libraries were prepared by immunoSEQ multiplex PCR; TCRdb keeps only in-frame clonotypes and omits some of them. Here the sample spans fewer than 200,000 clones, roughly 82% being singletons. This clone appeared a single time. J gave up 10 bases and V 3 bases, and 4 bases lay outside the gene matches. CDR1 and CDR2 (germline): SGHTA, FQGNSA. The CDR3 runs 14 residues. J is TRBJ1-4 and V is TRBV7-2; 11 nucleotides align to TRBD1. The sample consisted of PBMCs. The TCR was taken from a woman in her forties or fifties in good health and CMV-seronegative. CDR3 region: CASSFPGQGGKLFF. DNA of the CDR3: TGTGCCAGCAGCTTCCCGGGACAGGGGGGAAAACTGTTTTTT.